This TCR beta chain was identified during a study of response to subunit inactivated influenza vaccine (dated by TCRdb to between 2018 and 2020). Regarding the research as a whole: Deep quantitative T cell receptor repertoire profiling was used in the study to track responses to a trivalent subunit inactivated influenza vaccine.

Library creation used RT-PCR. The run used an Illumina HiSeq 2500. The raw public data were reprocessed by TCRdb itself: fastp quality trimming at Q25, MiXCR clonotype calling, in-frame beta chains only. Identical CDR3 protein sequences are pooled into one entry, listed with their most common genes and DNA. Within this sample are approximately 680,000 distinct CDR3 sequences, with around 16% of them counted one time only. The ten largest account for around 10% of the sample. This clonotype was found a few times. The clone's antigen remains unknown. No base qualities exist here, and no much larger clone lies one base off it. From its cysteine to its phenylalanine, the CDR3 spans 14 amino acids. CDR3 DNA is the only sequence kept; it has 42 bases, read in frame from the first base. V sheds 3 bases and J sheds 6 bases, leaving 15 bases between their ends. CDR1 MNHNS and CDR2 SASEGT are derived from the germline V gene.

The paper's findings and limits, for the study overall: It was suggested by the authors that each seasonal influenza vaccination may recruit only a limited number of new T cells.

The sequences come from PBMCs from blood, collected about 12 days after vaccination. This TCR derives from a man aged 50 or older who received an inactivated influenza vaccine. Donor details come from another sample of the same person, matched by shared clones. The sequence is built from TRBV6-1 and TRBJ2-7, with no D gene named confidently. The CDR3 corresponds to CASSEGHGWGEQYF. At the DNA level, the sequence is TGTGCCAGCAGTGAGGGTCACGGATGGGGCGAGCAGTACTTC.